These 21 T cell receptor beta chains came from one sample sequenced in a study of OX40 agonist ivuxolimab in advanced cancers. Repertoires were generated with immunoSEQ multiplex PCR, while TCRdb's copy carries only in-frame clones and drops some. The table shows tens of thousands of clones, with around four fifths occurring only once. The sample consisted of CD4+ or CD8+ T cells sorted from blood, taken in a trial of the OX40 agonist ivuxolimab. The source is an adult with an advanced solid tumor such as melanoma, head and neck, liver or kidney cancer.

The chain uses TRBV19 and TRBJ2-7; 9 bases are a match to TRBD1. CDR3 length equals 14 residues. J lost 5 bases, V lost 6 bases, and 8 bases had no gene match. In germline, CDR1 is LNHDA, CDR2 SQIVND (reference sequence). CDR3: CASRTGQGRNEQYF. In nucleotides, the CDR3 is TGTGCCAGTAGAACGGGACAGGGAAGAAACGAGCAGTACTTC.

The V call is TRBV7-9, the J call TRBJ2-3; no reliable D call. This CDR3 has 15 amino acids. V was trimmed by 1 base and J by 3 bases, leaving 11 bases between them. Germline V gene data show CDR1 as SEHNR and CDR2 as FQNEAQ (reference sequence). The DNA for the CDR3 is TGTGCCAGCAGCTTAGAGGGCCACCGAACAGATACGCAGTATTTT. Translated, it gives CASSLEGHRTDTQYF.

V and J are TRBV7-2 and TRBJ1-5; D is unresolved. V was shortened by 2 bases and J by 4 bases, with 12 bases between the two germline ends. The germline V gene has CDR1 SGHTA and CDR2 FQGNSA. This CDR3 has 15 amino acids. The CDR3 DNA follows: TGTGCCAGCAGCTTACAAGCAGAAGTTAATCAGCCCCAGCATTTT. Residues: CASSLQAEVNQPQHF. The variable domain in full, with the rest retrieved from reference TRBV7-2 and TRBJ1-5, is GAGVSQSPSNKVTEKGKDVELRCDPISGHTALYWYRQSLGQGLEFLIYFQGNSAPDKSGLPSDRFSAERTGGSVSTLTIQRTQQEDSAVYLCASSLQAEVNQPQHFGDGTRLSIL.

The rearrangement links TRBV30 to TRBJ2-7; 10 nucleotides agree with TRBD2. V was pared by 3 bases and J by 0 bases, with 5 bases of the junction left unmatched. CDR3 length: 15 residues. CDR1 is GTSNPN and CDR2 is SVGIG in the germline V gene (reference sequence). The CDR3 loop reads CAWSLAGGLSYEQYF. The CDR3 DNA reads TGTGCCTGGAGCTTAGCGGGGGGCCTCTCCTACGAGCAGTACTTC. The full variable domain, completed using reference TRBV30 and TRBJ2-7, is SQTIHQWPATLVQPVGSPLSLECTVEGTSNPNLYWYRQAAGRGLQLLFYSVGIGQISSEVPQNLSASRPQDRQFILSSKKLLLSDSGFYLCAWSLAGGLSYEQYFGPGTRLTVT.

This rearrangement joins TRBV5-6 to TRBJ1-2; D unresolved. V lost 4 bases and J 8 bases, leaving 12 bases between the germline ends. This CDR3 comprises 12 residues. Germline CDR1 SGHDT, CDR2 YYEEEE. This chain's CDR3 is CASSLLPYGYTF. The CDR3 region has the DNA TGTGCCAGCAGCCTCCTCCCCTACGGCTACACCTTC. The full variable domain, completed using reference TRBV5-6 and TRBJ1-2, is DAGVTQSPTHLIKTRGQQVTLRCSPKSGHDTVSWYQQALGQGPQFIFQYYEEEERQRGNFPDRFSGHQFPNYSSELNVNALLLGDSALYLCASSLLPYGYTFGSGTRLTVV.

The CDR3, as DNA: TGTGCCAGCAGCTTGCCCGGGGAGCTGTTTTTT. Encoded protein: CASSLPGELFF. V and J are TRBV5-6 and TRBJ2-2; D is undetermined. This CDR3 is 11 amino acids long. V gave up 1 base and J gave up 6 bases, with 1 base separating them. CDR1 SGHDT and CDR2 YYEEEE come from the germline V gene. The full variable domain, rest sourced from reference TRBV5-6 and TRBJ2-2, is DAGVTQSPTHLIKTRGQQVTLRCSPKSGHDTVSWYQQALGQGPQFIFQYYEEEERQRGNFPDRFSGHQFPNYSSELNVNALLLGDSALYLCASSLPGELFFGEGSRLTVL.

This rearrangement joins TRBV30 to TRBJ2-5, with 13 bases that match TRBD2. Looked up from germline, CDR1 is GTSNPN and CDR2 is SVGIG (reference sequence). V was clipped by 3 bases and J by 4 bases; unmatched bases: 2. The CDR3 sequence is 14 residues long. The CDR3 is CAWRGLAGAETQYF. CDR3 nucleotide sequence: TGTGCCTGGAGAGGACTAGCGGGGGCAGAGACCCAGTACTTC. The variable domain in full, completed from reference TRBV30 and TRBJ2-5, reads SQTIHQWPATLVQPVGSPLSLECTVEGTSNPNLYWYRQAAGRGLQLLFYSVGIGQISSEVPQNLSASRPQDRQFILSSKKLLLSDSGFYLCAWRGLAGAETQYFGPGTRLLVL.

V is TRBV5-8 and J is TRBJ2-5, with TRBD1 identical over 9 bases. V dropped 3 bases and J dropped 4; count of bases not matched to a gene: 7. The CDR3 has 15 amino acids. The germline CDR1 and CDR2 sequences are SGHTS and YDEGEE. In DNA form, the CDR3 reads TGTGCCAGCAGCTCATTTACAGGGGGCGGAGAGACCCAGTACTTC. Protein sequence: CASSSFTGGGETQYF.

This clone is a singleton in its sample. The chain combines TRBV28 with TRBJ1-5; perhaps TRBD1 as D (6 bases). V shed 8 bases and J shed 5 bases, with 13 bases lying between them. The CDR3 spans 13 residues. From germline, CDR1 is MDHEN and CDR2 SYDVKM. In nucleotides, the CDR3 is TGTGCCAGCCGGACAGCCTATTATCAGCCCCAGCATTTT. As protein: CASRTAYYQPQHF.

The V and J genes are TRBV10-3 and TRBJ2-3; D is unclear. Germline-derived CDR1 and CDR2 are ENHRY and SYGVKD. This CDR3 has 17 residues. With 0 bases removed from V and 2 bases from J, the gap between germline ends came to 15 bases. As DNA, the CDR3 is TGTGCCATCAGTGAGTCCCCCACCCGCCGAGTCACAGATACGCAGTATTTT. This sequence encodes CAISESPTRRVTDTQYF.

This rearrangement joins TRBV28 to TRBJ2-1, with D possibly TRBD1 on 5 matching bases. The CDR3 length is 16 residues. The V end lost 5 bases, the J end lost 5 bases, and 19 bases lay between the germline ends. CDR1 is MDHEN, CDR2 SYDVKM, per germline. This chain's CDR3 is CASSTWGRAPNNEQFF. DNA for the CDR3: TGTGCCAGCAGTACCTGGGGCAGAGCGCCTAACAATGAGCAGTTCTTC.

The genes are TRBV5-4 and TRBJ2-7; 8 nucleotides agree with TRBD2. The CDR3 runs to 13 residues. Germline values: CDR1 SGHNT, CDR2 YYREEE (reference sequence). V trimming: 4 bases; J trimming: 6 bases; junction bases outside the gene matches: 6. The CDR3 DNA sequence: TGTGCCAGCAGCCCGGGAGGGGAAGTCGAGCAGTACTTC. Translation: CASSPGGEVEQYF.

The chain combines TRBV19 with TRBJ2-2; D might be TRBD1 (6 bases). The CDR3 consists of 14 residues. The ends were cut back, 7 bases at V and 5 bases at J, with 14 bases in the middle. In germline, CDR1 is LNHDA, CDR2 SQIVND (reference sequence). The CDR3 region is CASNLQGWTGELFF. CDR3 nucleotide sequence: TGTGCCAGTAATCTGCAGGGGTGGACCGGGGAGCTGTTTTTT.

Regarding this clone: At one end the junction does not follow the germline gene, possibly because of a read error. The V gene is TRBV11-2, the J gene TRBJ1-3; D is unclear. This CDR3 is 14 amino acids long. Germline CDR1 and CDR2: SGHAT and FQNNGV. The CDR3 here is CASSPVESGDTIYF. The CDR3 DNA reads as TGTGCCAGCAGCCCCGTCGAGAGTGGAGACACCATATATTTT. Using reference TRBV11-2 and TRBJ1-3 for the parts outside the CDR3, the full variable domain is EAGVAQSPRYKIIEKRQSVAFWCNPISGHATLYWYQQILGQGPKLLIQFQNNGVVDDSQLPKDRFSAERLKGVDSTLKIQPAKLEDSAVYLCASSPVESGDTIYFGEGSWLTVV.

The V and J genes are TRBV28 and TRBJ1-2; unclear D gene. The CDR3 is 13 residues long. Germline loops: CDR1 MDHEN, CDR2 SYDVKM. With 6 bases removed from V and 0 bases from J, the gap between germline ends came to 8 bases. DNA of the CDR3: TGTGCCAGCAGGATGGTAGCTAACTATGGCTACACCTTC. It yields the protein CASRMVANYGYTF.

This chain connects TRBV5-8 to TRBJ1-5; 8 nucleotides align to TRBD1. CDR3 length equals 15 residues. Looked up from germline, CDR1 is SGHTS and CDR2 is YDEGEE. V was clipped by 0 bases and J by 6 bases; unmatched bases: 5. DNA of the CDR3: TGTGCCAGCAGCTTGGGAACAGGGGGTGCTCAGCCCCAGCATTTT. Protein sequence: CASSLGTGGAQPQHF.

This rearrangement joins TRBV7-2 to TRBJ2-2; tentatively, D is TRBD2 (6 bases). Germline V gene lookup returns CDR1 SGHTA and CDR2 FQGNSA. The CDR3 is 14 amino acids. Trimming removed 1 base at V and 5 bases at J, with 8 bases between. CDR3 sequence: CASSLVRGTGELFF. The CDR3 nucleotides read TGTGCCAGCAGCTTAGTACGGGGGACCGGGGAGCTGTTTTTT.

The rearrangement links TRBV7-9 to TRBJ1-4; D is uncertain. V was pared by 2 bases and J by 6 bases, with 7 bases between. The CDR3 has 13 amino acids. Germline V gives CDR1 SEHNR, CDR2 FQNEAQ (reference sequence). The CDR3 bases are TGTGCCAGCAGCTTAAGGGCGGATGAAAAACTGTTTTTT. Amino acids: CASSLRADEKLFF. Complete variable domain (other parts from reference TRBV7-9 and TRBJ1-4): DTGVSQNPRHKITKRGQNVTFRCDPISEHNRLYWYRQTLGQGPEFLTYFQNEAQLEKSRLLSDRFSAERPKGSFSTLEIQRTEQGDSAMYLCASSLRADEKLFFGSGTQLSVL.

V gene TRBV28 combines with J gene TRBJ1-5, with 8 nucleotides matching TRBD1. The V and J ends lost 6 bases and 5 bases, in that order; junction bases with no gene match: 6. The germline gives CDR1 MDHEN, CDR2 SYDVKM. The CDR3 is made up of 14 amino acids. The chain's CDR3 is CASRGTGRYQPQHF. In DNA form, the CDR3 reads TGTGCCAGCAGGGGGACAGGTCGGTATCAGCCCCAGCATTTT.

V gene TRBV29-1 combines with J gene TRBJ1-1; D is unresolved. In germline, CDR1 is SQVTM, CDR2 ANQGSEA. CDR3 length equals 13 residues. V lost 6 bases and J 0 bases, leaving 11 bases between the germline ends. CDR3 bases: TGCAGCGTGACGGAGCAATTGAACACTGAAGCTTTCTTT. Encoded protein: CSVTEQLNTEAFF.

V usage is TRBV7-9 and J usage is TRBJ1-2; D unclear. The germline gives CDR1 SEHNR, CDR2 FQNEAQ (reference sequence). V dropped 1 base and J dropped 6 bases, with 12 bases sitting between them. CDR3 length: 14 residues. The CDR3, as DNA: TGTGCCAGCAGCTTAGTGGCCGTCCTAGATGGCTACACCTTC. The encoded protein is CASSLVAVLDGYTF.